The clone carrying this T cell receptor beta chain was found many times. RNA transcripts served as the template for amplifying TCR beta CDR3 regions. The HTBI primer set served for first-round RT-PCR of the TCR CDR3. TCRdb called the multiplex PCR reads again in MiXCR, with one record for every CDR3 protein. The sample lists 350,000 or so distinct CDR3 sequences, about 18% occurring once. This sample stems from a study of T cells in Graves' hyperthyroidism and ophthalmopathy. Study details: Blood was drawn when the patient was first diagnosed and still untreated.

Based on clinical symptoms, serum thyroxine and TRAb, thyroid ultrasound and orbital computed tomography, diagnoses were reached. This blood was taken when hyperthyroidism was first diagnosed, before any ophthalmopathy symptoms existed. It was less than 13 ml of fresh peripheral blood that supplied the PBMCs. V dropped 0 bases and J dropped 1 base, with 18 bases sitting between them. This CDR3 region has 18 residues. CDR1 is WSHSY, CDR2 SAAADI, per germline. V usage is TRBV10-2 and J usage is TRBJ1-1, with unresolved D. The sequence was collected from a woman under 40 with Graves' hyperthyroidism that later progressed to Graves' ophthalmopathy. The sample taken for sequencing was blood. This CDR3 is CASSESSFWAKGNTEAFF. The CDR3 nucleotides are TGCGCCAGCAGTGAGTCGAGTTTTTGGGCCAAAGGGAACACTGAAGCTTTCTTT.